The rows below give T cell receptor beta chains drawn from one sample of a study of shared clonotypes between healthy human individuals. Method: immunoSEQ multiplex PCR; TCRdb's copy keeps in-frame clones and lacks some. The sample lists about 550,000 clones; less than 97% were seen once. Input material: naive CD8+ T cells sorted from blood. The receptors were gathered from a woman younger than 45 in good health. Both conserved end residues are part of each CDR3. Clone size is not always given. Where it is, it says once, few, many or a class for expanded clones.

cdr3_aa: CASSLVWGSASYNEQFF
v_call: TRBV5-4
j_call: TRBJ2-1
clone_size: .

cdr3_aa: CASSPTGFPYEQYF
v_call: TRBV28
j_call: TRBJ2-7
clone_size: .

cdr3_aa: CASSQKNRAVTDTTGELFF
v_call: TRBV4-1
j_call: TRBJ2-2
clone_size: .

cdr3_aa: CASSLDTSVRESSTDTQYF
v_call: TRBV28
j_call: TRBJ2-3
clone_size: .

cdr3_aa: CSVTQGNTGELFF
v_call: TRBV29-1
j_call: TRBJ2-2
clone_size: .

cdr3_aa: CASRGFAGQKISKAFF
v_call: TRBV28
j_call: TRBJ1-1
clone_size: .

cdr3_aa: CASASVGRGAEQYF
v_call: TRBV28
j_call: TRBJ2-7
clone_size: .

cdr3_aa: CASSSRGGRRETQYF
v_call: TRBV27
j_call: TRBJ2-5
clone_size: .

cdr3_aa: CASSLVAPRAGLVGYEQFF
v_call: TRBV11-2
j_call: TRBJ2-1
clone_size: once

cdr3_aa: CASTPLSGGPDEQYF
v_call: TRBV7-9
j_call: TRBJ2-7
clone_size: .

cdr3_aa: CASSPPLAGVYEQYF
v_call: TRBV28
j_call: TRBJ2-7
clone_size: .

cdr3_aa: CASSIYPGGREETQYF
v_call: TRBV19
j_call: TRBJ2-5
clone_size: .

cdr3_aa: CASSAGTANEQFF
v_call: TRBV10-1
j_call: TRBJ2-1
clone_size: .

cdr3_aa: CASSYPGAGVYEQYF
v_call: TRBV27
j_call: TRBJ2-7
clone_size: .

cdr3_aa: CASTGDRAQHF
v_call: TRBV28
j_call: TRBJ1-5
clone_size: .

cdr3_aa: CASSLVLAETDTQYF
v_call: TRBV5-1
j_call: TRBJ2-3
clone_size: .

cdr3_aa: CASSLGQSSGNTIYF
v_call: TRBV11-2
j_call: TRBJ1-3
clone_size: .

cdr3_aa: CASSYNRESSYNEQFF
v_call: TRBV28
j_call: TRBJ2-1
clone_size: once

cdr3_aa: CASSPGRGNTEAFF
v_call: TRBV5-1
j_call: TRBJ1-1
clone_size: .

cdr3_aa: CASSLPLSYETQYF
v_call: TRBV2
j_call: TRBJ2-5
clone_size: .

cdr3_aa: CASSVYGSYEQYF
v_call: TRBV2
j_call: TRBJ2-7
clone_size: once

cdr3_aa: CASSELRDTGELFF
v_call: TRBV10-1
j_call: TRBJ2-2
clone_size: .

cdr3_aa: CASSRNHLNTGELFF
v_call: TRBV13
j_call: TRBJ2-2
clone_size: once

cdr3_aa: CASSLVGQGKNGYTF
v_call: TRBV13
j_call: TRBJ1-2
clone_size: .

cdr3_aa: CATGLINTGELFF
v_call: TRBV13
j_call: TRBJ2-2
clone_size: .

cdr3_aa: CASSLGPGTGSNGYTF
v_call: TRBV11-2
j_call: TRBJ1-2
clone_size: .

cdr3_aa: CASLKNNGYTF
v_call: TRBV2
j_call: TRBJ1-2
clone_size: .

cdr3_aa: CASSLATGTYEQYF
v_call: TRBV5-1
j_call: TRBJ2-7
clone_size: .

cdr3_aa: CASGQPQVETQYF
v_call: TRBV6-5
j_call: TRBJ2-3
clone_size: .

cdr3_aa: CASSPVNLNTEAFF
v_call: TRBV2
j_call: TRBJ1-1
clone_size: .

cdr3_aa: CASSNSQGWYEQYF
v_call: TRBV28
j_call: TRBJ2-7
clone_size: .

cdr3_aa: CASGGRYDTDTQYF
v_call: TRBV7-9
j_call: TRBJ2-3
clone_size: .

cdr3_aa: CASSVVANNEQFF
v_call: TRBV9
j_call: TRBJ2-1
clone_size: once

cdr3_aa: CASSEKASGRNEQFF
v_call: TRBV9
j_call: TRBJ2-1
clone_size: .

cdr3_aa: CASSLSLASGEQFF
v_call: TRBV27
j_call: TRBJ2-1
clone_size: .

cdr3_aa: CASSEDRAGVLNEQFF
v_call: TRBV2
j_call: TRBJ2-1
clone_size: .

cdr3_aa: CASSTPTGALYNEQFF
v_call: TRBV5-4
j_call: TRBJ2-1
clone_size: .

cdr3_aa: CASSFLGYEQYF
v_call: TRBV28
j_call: TRBJ2-7
clone_size: .

cdr3_aa: CASSPEGGYEQYF
v_call: TRBV7-9
j_call: TRBJ2-7
clone_size: .

cdr3_aa: CASSQQLAGSSEGKGEQYF
v_call: TRBV4-2
j_call: TRBJ2-7
clone_size: .